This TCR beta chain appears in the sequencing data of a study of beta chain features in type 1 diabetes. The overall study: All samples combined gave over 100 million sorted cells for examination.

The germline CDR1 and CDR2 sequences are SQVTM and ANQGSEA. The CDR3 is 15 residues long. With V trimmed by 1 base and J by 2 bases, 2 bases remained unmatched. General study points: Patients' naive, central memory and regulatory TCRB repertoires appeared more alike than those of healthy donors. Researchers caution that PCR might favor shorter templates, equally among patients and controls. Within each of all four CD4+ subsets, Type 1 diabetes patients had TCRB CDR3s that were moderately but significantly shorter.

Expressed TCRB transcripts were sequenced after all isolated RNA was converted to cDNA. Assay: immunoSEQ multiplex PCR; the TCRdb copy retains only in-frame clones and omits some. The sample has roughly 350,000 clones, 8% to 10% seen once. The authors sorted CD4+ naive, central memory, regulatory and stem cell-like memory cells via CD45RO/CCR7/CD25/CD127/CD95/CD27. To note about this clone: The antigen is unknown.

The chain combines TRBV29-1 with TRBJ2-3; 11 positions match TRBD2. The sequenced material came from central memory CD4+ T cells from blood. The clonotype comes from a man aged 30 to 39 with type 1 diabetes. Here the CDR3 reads CSVEGTSGPTDTQYF. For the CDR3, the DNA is TGCAGCGTTGAAGGGACTAGCGGGCCCACAGATACGCAGTATTTT.